This entry lists 24 T cell receptor beta chains sequenced from one sample in a study of T cells in Graves' hyperthyroidism and ophthalmopathy. RNA transcripts were the template for amplifying TCR beta CDR3 regions. First-round RT-PCR of the TCR CDR3 relied on the HTBI primer set. In TCRdb, the multiplex PCR reads were re-called with MiXCR into one record per CDR3 protein. The data show roughly 580,000 distinct CDR3 sequences, around 13% seen once. The specimen sequenced was blood. Receptor source: a young woman with Graves' hyperthyroidism that later progressed to Graves' ophthalmopathy.

The chain couples TRBV20-1 to TRBJ1-5; D gene uncertain. CDR3 length: 13 amino acids. Germline CDR1 and CDR2: DFQATT and SNEGSKA (reference sequence). Trimming pared 3 bases from V and 7 bases from J, leaving 13 bases between. CDR3 sequence reads: CSARTPGRQPQHF. For the CDR3, the DNA is TGCAGTGCTAGGACCCCTGGTCGGCAGCCCCAGCATTTT.

This clonotype showed up just a few times. The chain combines TRBV12-5 with TRBJ2-5, with 10 bases aligning to TRBD1. The CDR3 has 16 residues. Per the germline V gene, CDR1 is LGHNT and CDR2 is FRNRAP. J gave up 7 bases and V 5 bases, and 13 bases lay outside the gene matches. The CDR3: CASGPPPRQGAGTQYF. DNA for the CDR3: TGTGCTAGTGGTCCACCCCCGAGACAGGGGGCAGGGACCCAGTACTTC. Full variable domain (rest looked up from reference TRBV12-5 and TRBJ2-5): DARVTQTPRHKVTEMGQEVTMRCQPILGHNTVFWYRQTMMQGLELLAYFRNRAPLDDSGMPKDRFSAEMPDATLATLKIQPSEPRDSAVYFCASGPPPRQGAGTQYFGPGTRLLVL.

The V call is TRBV19, the J call TRBJ1-1; the D gene is possibly TRBD1 (6 bases). This CDR3 is 19 amino acids long. Germline V gene lookup returns CDR1 LNHDA and CDR2 SQIVND (reference sequence). V was pared by 7 bases and J by 4 bases, with 31 bases between. CDR3 residues: CASTRAGTRPRSWATEAFF. CDR3 DNA: TGTGCCAGTACCCGTGCCGGGACAAGGCCTCGATCTTGGGCCACTGAAGCTTTCTTT.

This clonotype was found many times. V and J are TRBV19 and TRBJ2-7; perhaps TRBD1 as D (5 bases). The CDR3 extends over 13 amino acids. Trimming stripped 3 bases from V and 5 bases from J, with 11 bases between. The germline gives CDR1 LNHDA, CDR2 SQIVND (reference sequence). CDR3 nucleotides: TGTGCCAGTAGTATTGAAGGGGTCCACGAGCAGTACTTC. It translates to CASSIEGVHEQYF.

This clonotype was seen repeatedly, ten times or more. The DNA of the CDR3 is TGTGCCAGCAGCTTCCGCGGCCGGGGGAAAGGAGAGACCCAGTACTTC. This translates into CASSFRGRGKGETQYF. The rearrangement uses TRBV11-1 and TRBJ2-5, with D possibly TRBD2 on 6 matching bases. Germline lookup yields CDR1 SGHAT and CDR2 FQDESV (reference sequence). The V and J ends lost 3 bases and 4 bases respectively, with 18 bases between them. CDR3 size: 16 residues.

This clonotype occurred a few times. The rearrangement uses TRBV20-1 and TRBJ2-3; D is possibly TRBD2 (6 bases). The germline V gene encodes CDR1 DFQATT and CDR2 SNEGSKA (reference sequence). This CDR3 has 11 amino acids. Trimming took off 7 bases at V and 1 base at J, with 6 bases between the two ends. CDR3 amino acids: CSGGGTDTQYF. The CDR3 DNA reads as TGCAGTGGCGGGGGCACAGATACGCAGTATTTT.

Ten or more counts support this clonotype. The chain employs TRBV28 and TRBJ1-3; TRBD1 might be the D (5 bases). CDR1 MDHEN and CDR2 SYDVKM come from the germline V gene. CDR3 size: 14 residues. Trimming took off 8 bases at V and 7 bases at J, with 18 bases between the two ends. The DNA of the CDR3 is TGTGCCAGCCGGGTGGGGGGGGTTCCGAACACCATATATTTT. Encoded protein: CASRVGGVPNTIYF.

This clonotype has ten or more counts. The chain employs TRBV18 and TRBJ1-2; D is uncertain. Looked up from germline, CDR1 is KGHSH and CDR2 is LQKENI. Trimming took 6 bases from V and 0 from J, leaving 11 bases between them. This CDR3 has 14 amino acids. CDR3 nucleotide sequence: TGTGCCAGCTCCCTGGAACGACCTAACTATGGCTACACCTTC. This sequence encodes CASSLERPNYGYTF. Combining the CDR3 with reference TRBV18 and TRBJ1-2 gives the whole variable domain NAGVMQNPRHLVRRRGQEARLRCSPMKGHSHVYWYRQLPEEGLKFMVYLQKENIIDESGMPKERFSAEFPKEGPSILRIQQVVRGDSAAYFCASSLERPNYGYTFGSGTRLTVV.

This clonotype was observed a handful of times. The genes are TRBV12-3 or TRBV12-4 and TRBJ2-7; 11 bases align to TRBD2. V lost 3 bases and J lost 4; bases outside the gene matches: 2. The CDR3 extends over 14 amino acids. The CDR3 bases are TGTGCCAGCAGTTTGACTAGCGGGGATTACGAGCAGTACTTC. It specifies CASSLTSGDYEQYF.

This clonotype occurred many times. The chain carries TRBV24-1 and TRBJ2-2, with TRBD1 matching 7 bases. Germline V gives CDR1 KGHDR, CDR2 SFDVKD. The CDR3 covers 19 residues. J was trimmed by 6 bases and V by 5 bases; bases with no gene match: 20. CDR3 DNA sequence: TGTGCCACCAGTGGCTCTCCTGTGAACAGGGGACCCCTCGCCGGGGAGCTGTTTTTT. This encodes CATSGSPVNRGPLAGELFF.

This clonotype was recorded many times. The rearrangement uses TRBV6-1 and TRBJ1-1; 10 bases align to TRBD1. The ends lost 6 bases at V and 6 bases at J; junction bases unmatched: 10. The V gene's germline CDR1 is MNHNS and CDR2 SASEGT. CDR3 length: 15 residues. The CDR3 nucleotides read TGTGCCAGCAGGATGACAGGGGGCGCATGGGCTGAAGCTTTCTTT. Its protein is CASRMTGGAWAEAFF.

The gene calls are TRBV20-1 and TRBJ2-1; D unclear. Trimming shortened V by 8 bases and J by 6 bases, and 14 bases separated the two germline ends. This CDR3 spans 12 amino acids. From germline, CDR1 is DFQATT and CDR2 SNEGSKA (reference sequence). This CDR3 reads CSSKGPFNEQFF. CDR3 bases: TGCAGTTCTAAGGGCCCATTCAATGAGCAGTTCTTC.

This clonotype was seen ten or more times. CDR3 nucleotide sequence: TGTGCCAGCAGTTTGGGCAGAGTTGATCAGCCCCAGCATTTT. This encodes CASSLGRVDQPQHF. The chain employs TRBV27 and TRBJ1-5, with D unresolved. The CDR3 is 14 amino acids. The V gene lost 3 bases and the J gene lost 5 bases, with 11 bases spanning the gap. Germline V lookup: CDR1 MNHEY, CDR2 SMNVEV (reference sequence).

In its sample, this clonotype was seen many times. The rearrangement links TRBV28 to TRBJ1-2; 7 bases map to TRBD1. The CDR3 has 16 residues. The germline gives CDR1 MDHEN, CDR2 SYDVKM. V trimming: 5 bases; J trimming: 2 bases; junction bases outside the gene matches: 11. CDR3 amino acids: CASSHTGQLENYGYTF. CDR3 DNA: TGTGCCAGCAGTCACACGGGACAGTTAGAAAACTATGGCTACACCTTC.

This clonotype has at least ten counts. The chain uses TRBV24-1 and TRBJ1-2; 7 positions agree with TRBD1. Germline-derived CDR1 and CDR2 are KGHDR and SFDVKD. Trimming at V came to 3 bases and at J to 4 bases, leaving 10 bases not matched to a gene. The CDR3 is 16 residues long. The CDR3 here is CATSDPTRDSGYGYTF. The CDR3 DNA is TGTGCCACCAGTGATCCTACCCGGGACAGCGGCTATGGCTACACCTTC.

This clonotype occurred many times. V gene TRBV11-2 combines with J gene TRBJ2-1; 9 bases are a match to TRBD2. The CDR3 is made up of 15 amino acids. In germline, CDR1 is SGHAT, CDR2 FQNNGV. Trimming cost V 2 bases and J 7 bases; bases outside gene matches: 6. CDR3 sequence reads: CASSLLSSGINEQFF. CDR3 in DNA: TGTGCCAGCAGCTTATTATCTAGCGGGATTAATGAGCAGTTCTTC.

In regard to this clonotype: A much larger clone is a single base away; this may be a read error. The chain is built from TRBV28 and TRBJ2-1, with TRBD2 matching 8 bases. This CDR3 is 17 amino acids long. Germline V gene lookup returns CDR1 MDHEN and CDR2 SYDVKM. CDR3: CASSFSKGTSFMDELFF. The CDR3 DNA follows: TGTGCCAGCAGTTTTTCGAAGGGGACTAGTTTTATGGATGAGCTGTTCTTC.

The V and J genes are TRBV2 and TRBJ1-2; 8 positions agree with TRBD1. The CDR3 is 15 residues long. Germline V gives CDR1 SNHLY, CDR2 FYNNEI. With 6 bases clipped from V and 0 bases from J, the junction kept 6 bases outside the gene matches. CDR3 sequence reads: CASSYDRGANYGYTF. CDR3 bases: TGTGCCAGCAGCTACGACAGGGGTGCTAACTATGGCTACACCTTC.

Note on this clonotype: A much larger clone lies a single base off, so this may be a read error. It is likely a read error, because the conserved phenylalanine at the end of the CDR3 is missing. The chain employs TRBV5-5 and TRBJ2-3; D remains ambiguous. Germline CDR1 and CDR2: SGHKS and YYEKEE (reference sequence). The V gene lost 4 bases and the J gene lost 2 bases, with 14 bases spanning the gap. CDR3 size: 15 residues. The CDR3 nucleotides are TGTGCCAGCAGCCCTCGGGTTGGCACCACAGATACGCAGTATTGT. Translating it yields CASSPRVGTTDTQYC.

The CDR3 nucleotides read TGTGCCAGCATTTCCCCAGGGATCACCGGGGAGCTGTTTTTT. It translates to CASISPGITGELFF. V usage is TRBV6-5 and J usage is TRBJ2-2; tentatively, D is TRBD1 (5 bases). The CDR3 sequence is 14 residues long. CDR1 MNHEY and CDR2 SVGAGI come from the germline V gene. Trimming shortened V by 7 bases and J by 4 bases, and 13 bases separated the two germline ends.

The genes are TRBV10-2 and TRBJ2-2, with D uncertain. Trimming removed 6 bases at V and 0 bases at J, with 8 bases between. Per germline, CDR1 WSHSY and CDR2 SAAADI. The CDR3 covers 14 residues. As DNA, the CDR3 is TGCGCCAGCAGGAGCGCCTCGAACACCGGGGAGCTGTTTTTT. Translated, it gives CASRSASNTGELFF.

At least ten counts were recorded for this clonotype. The rearrangement uses TRBV24-1 and TRBJ1-1; 11 bases map to TRBD1. Germline V gene data show CDR1 as KGHDR and CDR2 as SFDVKD. The CDR3 runs 14 residues. Trimming removed 6 bases from V and 4 bases from J; junction bases left unmatched: 3. CDR3 region: CATSPGTGGTEAFF. DNA for the CDR3: TGTGCCACCAGTCCTGGGACAGGGGGCACTGAAGCTTTCTTT.

In this sample, this clonotype turned up many times. This chain connects TRBV20-1 to TRBJ2-7; 7 bases are shared with TRBD1. Germline CDR1 reads DFQATT; CDR2 reads SNEGSKA (reference sequence). The CDR3 has 14 residues. With 5 bases clipped from V and 1 base from J, the junction kept 8 bases outside the gene matches. The DNA for the CDR3 is TGCAGTGCTCTCGGGGACAGAATTTCCTACGAGCAGTACTTC. It yields the protein CSALGDRISYEQYF.

This clonotype was picked up many times. The chain has TRBV10-3 and TRBJ1-2; D gene ambiguous. Trimming took off 5 bases at V and 4 bases at J, with 8 bases between the two ends. CDR1 is ENHRY, CDR2 SYGVKD, per germline. This CDR3 comprises 12 residues. The CDR3 DNA sequence: TGTGCCATCAGTCAGGAGTCCTATGGCTACACCTTC. It is translated as CAISQESYGYTF.